This TCR beta chain emerged from a study of patients and donors after allogeneic stem cell transplantation. This CDR3 spans 12 amino acids. V was shortened by 4 bases and J by 5 bases, with 11 bases between the two germline ends. The germline CDR1 and CDR2 sequences are SQVTM and ANQGSEA. Only a few counts were recorded for this clonotype. Using its own MiXCR run on the RT-PCR reads, TCRdb lists one record per CDR3 protein. The sample records a few hundred thousand distinct CDR3 sequences, 12% to 15% being singletons. This chain links TRBV29-1 with TRBJ2-5; D call uncertain. Material for sequencing was blood, either unsorted or a sorted T cell fraction (not recorded which). The receptor was isolated from a human donor who was either an allogeneic HSCT recipient or a stem cell or donor lymphocyte infusion donor (not recorded which). It is not recorded whose cells these are; they may come from a transplant donor. CDR3 sequence (DNA): TGCAGCGTTGCTATATCCGGGGAGACCCAGTACTTC. It specifies CSVAISGETQYF.